The subject of this entry is one TCR beta chain. Its matching antigen is unknown. Germline values: CDR1 KGHSH, CDR2 LQKENI. CDR3 length: 13 residues. The sample belongs to a study of monozygotic twins with inflammatory bowel disease. Study results and limitations: TCRbeta diversity (inverse Simpson) was lower in IBD patients than in healthy co-twins. Support was absent for any single strong signal or clonotype linked to IBD.

TCRalpha and TCRbeta cDNA went through nested PCRs of approximately 16 and 10 cycles, two in total. Following a re-call of the 5' RACE reads, TCRdb has one entry per CDR3 protein and lacks DNA. The sample totals 85,000 to 110,000 distinct CDR3 sequences. Per donor, approximately 2.3 ml of blood was collected and frozen. The chain combines TRBV18 with TRBJ2-1; no DNA is available, so the TRBD2 call from TCRdb remains unchecked. Sequenced input: blood. This receptor was taken from a human donor with ulcerative colitis or Crohn's disease, or a healthy co-twin of an affected twin (not recorded which). The CDR3 sequence: CASSPTTVPEQFF.